These 18 T cell receptor beta chains were sequenced from one sample in a study of T cells in Graves' hyperthyroidism and ophthalmopathy. The TCR beta CDR3 regions underwent amplification using RNA transcripts as the source. The TCR CDR3 was amplified in a first-round RT-PCR using the HTBI primer set. MiXCR, run by TCRdb on the multiplex PCR reads, gives a single entry per CDR3 protein. The sample shows over 400,000 distinct CDR3 sequences, around a fifth of them seen only once. The sequencing input was blood. The source is a woman in her 70s with Graves' ophthalmopathy.

The table lists this clonotype with many counts. This chain connects TRBV28 to TRBJ1-1; no firm D call. Germline CDR1 reads MDHEN; CDR2 reads SYDVKM. The ends were cut back, 6 bases at V and 4 bases at J, with 21 bases in the middle. CDR3 length: 16 amino acids. The CDR3 bases are TGTGCCAGCAGACCCCATAACGTAGGGAGAGGCACTGAAGCTTTCTTT. Protein sequence: CASRPHNVGRGTEAFF.

The chain uses TRBV18 and TRBJ2-1, with TRBD2 identical over 13 bases. V was clipped by 4 bases and J by 0 bases; unmatched bases: 3. Germline V gives CDR1 KGHSH, CDR2 LQKENI. The length of the CDR3 is 17 residues. Written as DNA, the CDR3 is TGTGCCAGCTCACGACTAGCGGGAGGTAGCTCCTACAATGAGCAGTTCTTC. Its translation is CASSRLAGGSSYNEQFF. Based on the CDR3 plus reference TRBV18 and TRBJ2-1, the full variable domain is NAGVMQNPRHLVRRRGQEARLRCSPMKGHSHVYWYRQLPEEGLKFMVYLQKENIIDESGMPKERFSAEFPKEGPSILRIQQVVRGDSAAYFCASSRLAGGSSYNEQFFGPGTRLTVL.

Comments on this clonotype: A read error may produce the germline difference seen at one junction end. CDR3 in DNA: TGTGCCAGCGGTGAGCAGGGAGTTTGGAATGAGCAGTTCTTC. Translation: CASGEQGVWNEQFF. This chain joins TRBV6-1 and TRBJ2-1, with D possibly called TRBD1 or TRBD2 (5 bases each). CDR3 length: 14 amino acids. CDR1 and CDR2 (germline): MNHNS, SASEGT.

V usage is TRBV7-2 and J usage is TRBJ2-1; D is undetermined. Germline CDR1 reads SGHTA; CDR2 reads FQGNSA. The CDR3 contains 14 residues. V was cut by 1 base and J by 6 bases, with 10 bases left in between. CDR3 nucleotide sequence: TGTGCCAGCAGCTTAGTGAGAGCCTCCAATGAGCAGTTCTTC. It translates to CASSLVRASNEQFF.

This clonotype was seen at least ten times. The genes are TRBV28 and TRBJ1-5; the match to TRBD1 covers 7 bases. V lost 6 bases and J lost 5; bases outside the gene matches: 10. The CDR3 has 15 amino acids. Germline values: CDR1 MDHEN, CDR2 SYDVKM. The CDR3 loop is CASSPPGQKDQPQHF. The CDR3 DNA is TGTGCCAGCAGCCCACCGGGACAGAAGGATCAGCCCCAGCATTTT.

In this sample, this clonotype turned up a few times. The rearrangement joins TRBV5-1 to TRBJ2-1; D call uncertain. Germline CDR1 SGHRS, CDR2 YFSETQ. CDR3 length equals 15 residues. Trimming took 0 bases from V and 0 from J, leaving 7 bases between them. CDR3 sequence (DNA): TGCGCCAGCAGCTTGGACTCAACCTCCTACAATGAGCAGTTCTTC. Its protein product is CASSLDSTSYNEQFF.

This clonotype was seen more than once but under ten times. The chain links TRBV30 to TRBJ2-3; 9 bases agree with TRBD2. With V trimmed by 4 bases and J by 4 bases, 6 bases remained unmatched. The CDR3 runs to 14 residues. CDR1 and CDR2 (germline): GTSNPN, SVGIG (reference sequence). This CDR3 is CAWNPGLASDTQYF. DNA of the CDR3: TGTGCCTGGAACCCGGGACTAGCATCAGATACGCAGTATTTT.

In this sample, this clonotype turned up many times. The chain carries TRBV9 and TRBJ2-7, with TRBD1 matching over 8 bases. V shed 3 bases and J 3 bases; nucleotides not matched to a gene: 5. Germline CDR1 reads SGDLS; CDR2 reads YYNGEE. The CDR3 covers 14 residues. The CDR3 region is CASSAGTGFYEQYF. Here the CDR3 DNA reads TGTGCCAGCAGCGCCGGGACAGGATTCTACGAGCAGTACTTC.

This clonotype has a count of ten or more. The chain couples TRBV6-1 to TRBJ2-2; possible D gene TRBD2, 5 bases. Germline CDR1 reads MNHNS; CDR2 reads SASEGT. Trimming left V 5 bases short and J 0 bases short, with 7 bases between. The CDR3 spans 14 residues. The CDR3 is CASSPGTNTGELFF. DNA for the CDR3: TGTGCCAGCAGTCCGGGAACGAACACCGGGGAGCTGTTTTTT.

V and J are TRBV3-1 and TRBJ2-3; weak D call: TRBD1 (5 bases). The germline V gene has CDR1 LGHDT and CDR2 YNNKEL (reference sequence). The CDR3 sequence is 13 residues long. Trimming removed 2 bases from V and 9 bases from J, with 12 bases in between. The CDR3 region is CASSQSDRSTQYF. The CDR3 region has the DNA TGTGCCAGCAGCCAATCCGACAGAAGCACGCAGTATTTT.

This clonotype showed up just a few times. The V gene is TRBV10-3, the J gene TRBJ2-7; 7 nucleotides line up with TRBD2. The CDR3 length is 13 residues. The germline V gene encodes CDR1 ENHRY and CDR2 SYGVKD. The J segment lost 3 bases and the V segment lost 11 bases, leaving 10 bases of the junction unmatched. Written as DNA, the CDR3 is TGTGCCGCCGGGGGGTCGGGAAACTACGAGCAGTACTTC. Amino acid sequence: CAAGGSGNYEQYF.

This clonotype was seen ten or more times. The chain uses TRBV2 and TRBJ2-1; 16 nucleotides line up with TRBD2. CDR1 is SNHLY, CDR2 FYNNEI, per germline. This CDR3 comprises 21 residues. Trimming removed 7 bases from V and 2 bases from J; junction bases left unmatched: 17. CDR3 sequence: CASKLARIGTSGRGAYNEQFF. The DNA for the CDR3 is TGTGCCAGCAAGTTGGCCCGGATCGGGACTAGCGGGAGGGGGGCCTACAATGAGCAGTTCTTC.

The V call is TRBV20-1, the J call TRBJ1-5; 10 bases are a match to TRBD1. Per the germline V gene, CDR1 is DFQATT and CDR2 is SNEGSKA (reference sequence). CDR3 length equals 14 residues. Trimming cost V 3 bases and J 9 bases; bases outside gene matches: 8. CDR3 in amino acids: CSASGTGAFMPQHF. DNA for the CDR3: TGCAGTGCTAGCGGGACAGGGGCTTTTATGCCCCAGCATTTT.

This clonotype was seen at least ten times. The rearrangement links TRBV25-1 to TRBJ1-1, with a weak D call TRBD1 (5 bases). V was pared by 3 bases and J by 2 bases, with 10 bases between. In germline, CDR1 is MGHDK, CDR2 SYGVNS. This CDR3 is built from 14 residues. This chain's CDR3 is CASSDPGANTEAFF. CDR3 sequence (DNA): TGTGCCAGCAGTGATCCCGGGGCAAACACTGAAGCTTTCTTT.

V is TRBV3-1 and J is TRBJ2-2; 11 bases map to TRBD2. J gave up 7 bases and V 0 bases, and 1 base lay outside the gene matches. This CDR3 has 15 residues. Germline V lookup: CDR1 LGHDT, CDR2 YNNKEL (reference sequence). In nucleotides, the CDR3 is TGTGCCAGCAGCCAAGACCTAGCGGGAGGCGGGGAGCTGTTTTTT. It encodes CASSQDLAGGGELFF.

The chain employs TRBV19 and TRBJ2-5; TRBD1 matches at 10 bases. The CDR3 spans 16 residues. The germline V gene encodes CDR1 LNHDA and CDR2 SQIVND (reference sequence). The junction had 14 bases not matched to a gene; V was cut back by 9 bases and J by 4 bases. CDR3 sequence reads: CASHPWGTGALETQYF. CDR3 coding DNA: TGTGCCAGCCACCCCTGGGGGACAGGGGCGTTAGAGACCCAGTACTTC.

This clonotype has a count of ten or more. The V and J genes are TRBV11-2 and TRBJ2-3; TRBD2 matches 10 bases. The length of the CDR3 is 16 residues. With 1 base clipped from V and 0 bases from J, the junction kept 1 base outside the gene matches. Germline V gene sequence: CDR1 SGHAT, CDR2 FQNNGV. The CDR3 nucleotides are TGTGCCAGCAGCTTAGGACTAGCGGGCAGCACAGATACGCAGTATTTT. It yields the protein CASSLGLAGSTDTQYF.

This clonotype has only a few counts. The gene calls are TRBV20-1 and TRBJ1-1; 7 bases map to TRBD1. This CDR3 has 15 residues. CDR1 and CDR2 (germline): DFQATT, SNEGSKA (reference sequence). Losses at the gene ends were 5 bases for V and 7 bases for J; bases not matched to a gene: 16. CDR3 sequence: CSALRGGRGLNEAFF. In DNA, the CDR3 is TGCAGTGCTTTAAGAGGAGGCAGGGGGTTAAATGAAGCTTTCTTT.